Shown below are 29 T cell receptor beta chains from a single sample sequenced in a study of CD8 T cells in Susac syndrome. Reverse transcription of about 0.45 to 1 ug RNA used random hexamers. A single record per CDR3 protein comes from TCRdb applying MiXCR to the immunoSEQ multiplex PCR reads. This table holds hundreds of thousands of distinct CDR3 sequences, 75% to 85% found once. Sequenced input: CD8+ T cells from PBMCs. The receptors shown here come from a human donor with multiple sclerosis.

The chain recombines TRBV27 with TRBJ2-2; 8 bases align to TRBD1. The CDR3 is 16 residues long. Germline V gives CDR1 MNHEY, CDR2 SMNVEV (reference sequence). V shed 3 bases and J 0 bases; nucleotides not matched to a gene: 3. In DNA form, the CDR3 reads TGTGCCAGCAGTTTCAGACAGGGGTCGAACACCGGGGAGCTGTTTTTT. It codes for CASSFRQGSNTGELFF.

Only a few counts were recorded for this clonotype. This rearrangement joins TRBV28 to TRBJ2-1; 9 nucleotides align to TRBD2. With 7 bases clipped from V and 3 bases from J, the junction kept 7 bases outside the gene matches. Germline values: CDR1 MDHEN, CDR2 SYDVKM. CDR3 size: 15 residues. The CDR3 DNA reads TGTGCCAGCACTCTACTAGCGGGTGACTACAATGAGCAGTTCTTC. This gives the protein CASTLLAGDYNEQFF.

The CDR3 here is CAISEGGRGNEKLFF. The CDR3 region has the DNA TGTGCCATCAGTGAGGGGGGCAGGGGTAATGAAAAACTGTTTTTT. The chain carries TRBV10-3 and TRBJ1-4, with a weak D call TRBD1 (6 bases). The V and J ends lost 2 bases and 4 bases respectively, with 11 bases between them. The CDR3 is made up of 15 amino acids. Per germline, CDR1 ENHRY and CDR2 SYGVKD.

The chain has TRBV29-1 and TRBJ2-2; no clear D. In germline, CDR1 is SQVTM, CDR2 ANQGSEA. The CDR3 contains 13 residues. V was pared by 5 bases and J by 0 bases, with 7 bases between. This CDR3 reads CSVKGPNTGELFF. As DNA, the CDR3 is TGCAGCGTTAAAGGACCGAACACCGGGGAGCTGTTTTTT.

The V call is TRBV30, the J call TRBJ2-2; no definite D call. Between the trimmed V and J ends, which lost 0 bases and 4 bases, there was a span of 12 bases. The CDR3 sequence is 15 residues long. Germline V CDR1 and CDR2: GTSNPN, SVGIG (reference sequence). The CDR3 bases are TGTGCCTGGAGTGTACTCTCCTCCGGCACCGGGGAGCTGTTTTTT. Translating gives CAWSVLSSGTGELFF.

The chain recombines TRBV7-9 with TRBJ1-1; D remains ambiguous. The ends were cut back, 4 bases at V and 7 bases at J, with 10 bases in the middle. Germline loops: CDR1 SEHNR, CDR2 FQNEAQ (reference sequence). This CDR3 comprises 12 residues. The DNA of the CDR3 is TGTGCCAGCAGCTCTTCGACGGTTGAAGCTTTCTTT. This gives the protein CASSSSTVEAFF.

This chain connects TRBV28 to TRBJ2-7, with D tentatively TRBD2 (5 bases). This CDR3 is 16 amino acids long. Germline lookup yields CDR1 MDHEN and CDR2 SYDVKM. Trimming pared 2 bases from V and 5 bases from J, leaving 19 bases between. CDR3 nucleotides: TGTGCCAGCAGTTTACGCCTGGACTCCGTAAGCCACGAGCAGTACTTC. Translating gives CASSLRLDSVSHEQYF.

The J gene is TRBJ2-3, the V gene TRBV28; the match to TRBD1 covers 10 bases. CDR1 and CDR2 (germline): MDHEN, SYDVKM. This CDR3 is 13 amino acids long. Trimming took 11 bases from V and 6 from J; bases not matched to a gene: 8. The CDR3 loop is CAADRGLGDTQYF. Here the CDR3 DNA reads TGTGCCGCCGACAGGGGGCTCGGGGATACGCAGTATTTT.

The J gene is TRBJ1-2, the V gene TRBV19, with D maybe TRBD1 (5 bases). Germline V gene data show CDR1 as LNHDA and CDR2 as SQIVND (reference sequence). The CDR3 sequence is 13 residues long. V was trimmed by 11 bases and J by 5 bases, leaving 18 bases between them. CDR3 in DNA: TGTGCCTCCCTGGGGCAGGGAATTTATGGCTACACCTTC. Its translation: CASLGQGIYGYTF.

The CDR3 DNA reads as TGTGCCAGCAGCTTGGATTGGGGGGCGCGATCACCCCTCCACTTT. Translation: CASSLDWGARSPLHF. The gene calls are TRBV5-6 and TRBJ1-6; possibly TRBD1 for D (6 bases). Germline V gene data show CDR1 as SGHDT and CDR2 as YYEEEE. This CDR3 has 15 amino acids. Trimming removed 0 bases from V and 10 bases from J, with 14 bases in between. The variable domain in full, completed from reference TRBV5-6 and TRBJ1-6, reads DAGVTQSPTHLIKTRGQQVTLRCSPKSGHDTVSWYQQALGQGPQFIFQYYEEEERQRGNFPDRFSGHQFPNYSSELNVNALLLGDSALYLCASSLDWGARSPLHFGNGTRLTVT.

This clonotype turned up a few times. This chain connects TRBV15 to TRBJ2-3, with D perhaps matching TRBD2 (6 bases). From germline, CDR1 is LNHNV and CDR2 YYDKDF (reference sequence). Trimming took off 0 bases at V and 7 bases at J, with 20 bases between the two ends. The CDR3 sequence is 17 residues long. CDR3 amino acids: CATSRDLAGMHINTQYF. The DNA for the CDR3 is TGTGCCACCAGCAGAGATTTGGCGGGGATGCACATAAATACGCAGTATTTT.

This clonotype was detected once. V and J are TRBV11-2 and TRBJ2-1, with 7 bases aligning to TRBD2. Germline lookup yields CDR1 SGHAT and CDR2 FQNNGV. This CDR3 spans 16 amino acids. J was trimmed by 0 bases and V by 5 bases; bases with no gene match: 7. The CDR3 coding sequence is TGTGCCAGCAGCGCCTCTCTAGCGGCCTCCTACAATGAGCAGTTCTTC. This codes for CASSASLAASYNEQFF. The full variable domain, with the rest looked up from reference TRBV11-2 and TRBJ2-1, is EAGVAQSPRYKIIEKRQSVAFWCNPISGHATLYWYQQILGQGPKLLIQFQNNGVVDDSQLPKDRFSAERLKGVDSTLKIQPAKLEDSAVYLCASSASLAASYNEQFFGPGTRLTVL.

This clonotype came up a few times. The chain joins TRBV4-1 to TRBJ2-7; 13 bases are a match to TRBD2. CDR3 length: 16 amino acids. From germline, CDR1 is MGHRA and CDR2 YSYEKL. The J segment lost 3 bases and the V segment lost 1 base, leaving 3 bases of the junction unmatched. The CDR3 loop reads CASSQVGLAGNYEQYF. The CDR3 region has the DNA TGCGCCAGCAGCCAAGTGGGACTAGCGGGAAACTACGAGCAGTACTTC.

The rearrangement uses TRBV6-5 and TRBJ2-4; the match to TRBD2 covers 10 bases. CDR1 and CDR2 from the germline V gene are MNHEY and SVGAGI. The CDR3 runs to 14 residues. The ends lost 7 bases at V and 8 bases at J; junction bases unmatched: 8. The CDR3 reads CASNPSGSRDIQYF. The CDR3 nucleotides read TGTGCCAGCAATCCTAGCGGGAGCAGGGACATTCAGTACTTC.

This chain links TRBV7-8 with TRBJ2-7; D gene ambiguous. V lost 3 bases, J lost 0 bases, and 15 bases lay in between. The CDR3 length is 16 residues. Germline loops: CDR1 SGHVS, CDR2 FQNEAQ. The CDR3 reads CASSFPGSAFSYEQYF. The DNA of the CDR3 is TGTGCCAGCAGCTTTCCCGGGTCCGCCTTCTCCTACGAGCAGTACTTC.

The rearrangement links TRBV27 to TRBJ2-1, with D possibly being TRBD1 (6 bases). Trimming stripped 5 bases from V and 4 bases from J, with 12 bases between. Germline CDR1 MNHEY, CDR2 SMNVEV (reference sequence). The CDR3 loop spans 14 amino acids. The DNA of the CDR3 is TGTGCCAGCAGTCCTCAGGGGAAGTACAATGAGCAGTTCTTC. Translating gives CASSPQGKYNEQFF.

The chain has TRBV14 and TRBJ2-7; 7 bases map to TRBD1. V trimming: 3 bases; J trimming: 2 bases; junction bases outside the gene matches: 7. The germline V gene has CDR1 SGHDN and CDR2 FVKESK. The CDR3 spans 15 residues. CDR3 DNA: TGTGCCAGCAGCCATTGGGACAGCCGTCCCTACGAGCAGTACTTC. Residues: CASSHWDSRPYEQYF.

The genes are TRBV19 and TRBJ2-7, with a tentative D call TRBD2 (6 bases). CDR1 and CDR2 (germline): LNHDA, SQIVND (reference sequence). Trimming cost V 10 bases and J 7 bases, with 20 bases left between them. The CDR3 is 13 amino acids. In DNA, the CDR3 is TGTGCCACAGTACGGGACTCCGGAGGTGAGCAGTACTTC. Encoded protein: CATVRDSGGEQYF.

The chain joins TRBV4-3 to TRBJ2-7, with a tentative D call TRBD2 (5 bases). With 0 bases removed from V and 3 bases from J, the gap between germline ends came to 18 bases. Germline V lookup: CDR1 LGHNA, CDR2 YSLEER. This CDR3 region has 17 residues. The CDR3 loop reads CASSQDFALGELYEQYF. In DNA form, the CDR3 reads TGCGCCAGCAGCCAAGATTTCGCTCTTGGGGAGCTCTACGAGCAGTACTTC.

The chain combines TRBV24-1 with TRBJ2-7, with 9 bases matching TRBD1. Germline V gene lookup returns CDR1 KGHDR and CDR2 SFDVKD. Unmatched junction bases numbered 4, after V lost 4 bases and J lost 4 bases. CDR3 length equals 14 residues. CDR3 nucleotides: TGTGCCACCAGTGAATCCGGGACAGGGTACGAGCAGTACTTC. Its translation is CATSESGTGYEQYF.

The chain joins TRBV19 to TRBJ2-1; TRBD1 or TRBD2 may be the D gene (5 bases each). Trimming pared 2 bases from V and 7 bases from J, leaving 9 bases between. The CDR3 covers 13 residues. Germline values: CDR1 LNHDA, CDR2 SQIVND (reference sequence). For the CDR3, the DNA is TGTGCCAGTAGTATAAGGGGCGGGAATGAGCAGTTCTTC. It is translated as CASSIRGGNEQFF. The whole variable domain, filled in from reference TRBV19 and TRBJ2-1, reads DGGITQSPKYLFRKEGQNVTLSCEQNLNHDAMYWYRQDPGQGLRLIYYSQIVNDFQKGDIAEGYSVSREKKESFPLTVTSAQKNPTAFYLCASSIRGGNEQFFGPGTRLTVL.

The chain joins TRBV4-3 to TRBJ2-3; 10 bases map to TRBD1. The J segment lost 7 bases and the V segment lost 4 bases, leaving 8 bases of the junction unmatched. This CDR3 region has 15 residues. Germline V lookup: CDR1 LGHNA, CDR2 YSLEER. The CDR3 nucleotides are TGCGCCAGCAGCCCCGGGACAGGGGATAGCTATACGCAGTATTTT. Translated, it gives CASSPGTGDSYTQYF.

The chain employs TRBV29-1 and TRBJ2-5; the D is unclear. The germline V and J ends were trimmed by 3 bases and 5 bases, with 4 bases remaining between them. The germline gives CDR1 SQVTM, CDR2 ANQGSEA. This CDR3 is built from 10 residues. The CDR3 sequence: CSVDVETQYF. CDR3 coding DNA: TGCAGCGTTGACGTGGAGACCCAGTACTTC. The full variable domain, in which reference TRBV29-1 and TRBJ2-5 provide the parts outside the CDR3, is SAVISQKPSRDICQRGTSLTIQCQVDSQVTMMFWYRQQPGQSLTLIATANQGSEATYESGFVIDKFPISRPNLTFSTLTVSNMSPEDSSIYLCSVDVETQYFGPGTRLLVL.

V usage is TRBV5-1 and J usage is TRBJ2-7, with D unclear. The CDR3 runs to 13 residues. V dropped 0 bases and J dropped 2 bases, with 6 bases sitting between them. Germline assignment: CDR1 SGHRS and CDR2 YFSETQ. CDR3: CASSLAPAYEQYF. In DNA form, the CDR3 reads TGCGCCAGCAGCTTGGCCCCAGCCTACGAGCAGTACTTC. The whole variable domain, filled in from reference TRBV5-1 and TRBJ2-7, reads KAGVTQTPRYLIKTRGQQVTLSCSPISGHRSVSWYQQTPGQGLQFLFEYFSETQRNKGNFPGRFSGRQFSNSRSEMNVSTLELGDSALYLCASSLAPAYEQYFGPGTRLTVT.

The chain combines TRBV11-2 with TRBJ1-1, with 7 bases aligning to TRBD1. V dropped 5 bases and J dropped 3; count of bases not matched to a gene: 6. CDR3 length equals 14 residues. The germline V gene encodes CDR1 SGHAT and CDR2 FQNNGV. The DNA for the CDR3 is TGTGCCAGCAGCCTACAGGGGCAGTACACTGAAGCTTTCTTT. As protein: CASSLQGQYTEAFF.

This clonotype has more than one count but fewer than ten. The CDR3 sequence: CASSKNIQYF. The CDR3 DNA reads as TGTGCCAGCAGCAAAAACATTCAGTACTTC. This rearrangement joins TRBV5-4 to TRBJ2-4; D ambiguous. Germline CDR1 is SGHNT and CDR2 is YYREEE (reference sequence). The length of the CDR3 is 10 residues. Trimming pared 4 bases from V and 4 bases from J, leaving 0 bases between.

V usage is TRBV7-9 and J usage is TRBJ1-5; maybe TRBD1 (6 bases). The CDR3 consists of 14 residues. Deletions cut 5 bases from V and 4 bases from J, with 12 bases between. From germline, CDR1 is SEHNR and CDR2 FQNEAQ (reference sequence). The CDR3 sequence: CASSPGAVNQPQHF. The CDR3 nucleotides are TGTGCCAGCAGCCCGGGGGCGGTTAATCAGCCCCAGCATTTT.

The gene calls are TRBV20-1 and TRBJ2-5; D remains ambiguous. The CDR3 spans 11 residues. V gave up 6 bases and J gave up 5 bases, with 10 bases separating them. Germline CDR1 reads DFQATT; CDR2 reads SNEGSKA (reference sequence). DNA for the CDR3: TGCAGTGCCCGCCAAGCGGAGACCCAGTACTTC. Translating gives CSARQAETQYF.

The rearrangement links TRBV27 to TRBJ2-7; 11 bases align to TRBD2. J was trimmed by 2 bases and V by 7 bases; bases with no gene match: 7. This CDR3 has 15 amino acids. In germline, CDR1 is MNHEY, CDR2 SMNVEV (reference sequence). CDR3 protein: CASIMRLAGTYEQYF. The CDR3 DNA reads TGTGCCAGCATCATGAGACTAGCGGGGACCTACGAGCAGTACTTC.